This is a list of T cell receptor beta chains from one sample in a study of vaccination and CD4 T cells after COVID-19. Their specific antigens are unknown. A single record per CDR3 protein comes from TCRdb applying MiXCR to the PCR reads. Among approximately 11,000 distinct CDR3 sequences listed, 59% were seen once. The sequenced sample was CD4+ T cells from blood, cultured in vitro. These receptors all stem from a human donor who had recovered from COVID-19. Both conserved end residues are part of each CDR3. A D gene is named only where the DNA matches it firmly. Clone size is not always given. Where it is, it says once, few, many or a class for expanded clones.

j_call | d_call | v_call | clone_size | cdr3_nt | cdr3_aa
TRBJ2-6 | - | TRBV7-3 | - | TGTGCCAGCAGCTTAATGGCGGGACGTAGTTCTGGGGCCAACGTCCTGACTTTC | CASSLMAGRSSGANVLTF
TRBJ1-6 | - | TRBV5-6 | - | TGTGCCAGCAGCTTGGAGACCGGGGGAGGCACAAGGGGCTCACCCCTCCACTTT | CASSLETGGGTRGSPLHF
TRBJ1-3 | - | TRBV20-1 | - | TGCAGTGCTGAGAACACAGGGTACCCTGGAAACACCATATATTTT | CSAENTGYPGNTIYF
TRBJ1-5 | - | TRBV15 | - | TGTGCCACCAGCAGAGATCCTGGGGGTTGGCCCCAGCATTTT | CATSRDPGGWPQHF
TRBJ2-2 | TRBD1 | TRBV19 | - | TGTGCCAGTAGTATAAGGACAGGGGGCGGTACCGGGGAGCTGTTTTTT | CASSIRTGGGTGELFF
TRBJ2-7 | - | TRBV29-1 | - | TGCAGCGTATCCCTGATGGTTGGCGAGCAGTACTTC | CSVSLMVGEQYF
TRBJ2-2 | - | TRBV14 | few | TGTGCCAGCAGCCAAAGGAGGGGTCAGGGGGCGAACACCGGGGAGCTGTTTTTT | CASSQRRGQGANTGELFF
TRBJ2-7 | - | TRBV21-1 | - | TGTGCCAGCAGCCGCCTCCACGAGCAGTACTTC | CASSRLHEQYF
TRBJ1-2 | - | TRBV19 | - | TGTGCCAGTAGTCGCCTCCACAGGGAGGCTCGCGGTGGCTACACCTTC | CASSRLHREARGGYTF
TRBJ2-7 | - | TRBV20-1 | - | TGCAGTGCTAGTCAAAGGTCGAGTGCCTACGAGCAGTACTTC | CSASQRSSAYEQYF
TRBJ2-5 | TRBD1 | TRBV5-4 | few | TGTGCCAGCAGCTATAGGACAGGGGGCCAAGAGACCCAGTACTTC | CASSYRTGGQETQYF
TRBJ2-7 | - | TRBV24-1 | - | TGTGCCACCAGTGATCCCGGGACAAACAACGGCGAGCAGTACTTC | CATSDPGTNNGEQYF
TRBJ1-2 | - | TRBV20-1 | few | TGCAGTGCTAGTGCCGCCGCTGGCTACACCTTC | CSASAAAGYTF
TRBJ1-2 | - | TRBV19 | few | TGTGCCAGTAGATGGGGTCCCAACTATGGCTACACCTTC | CASRWGPNYGYTF
TRBJ2-1 | - | TRBV20-1 | - | TGCAGTGCTAGCTCGGGACCTCTCCCCAACAATGAGCAGTTCTTC | CSASSGPLPNNEQFF
TRBJ1-2 | - | TRBV5-8 | - | TGTGCCAGCAGCGGAGCGGCAGTAAGCTATGGCTACACCTTC | CASSGAAVSYGYTF
TRBJ2-3 | - | TRBV5-1 | - | TGCGCCAGCAGCTTGGAACCAGATACGCAGTATTTT | CASSLEPDTQYF
TRBJ1-1 | - | TRBV29-1 | - | TGCAGCGTTGGAGGGGCAGCCACTGAAGCTTTCTTT | CSVGGAATEAFF
TRBJ1-2 | TRBD1 | TRBV25-1 | - | TGTGCCAGCAGTGAATCTCGACAGGGGGCTTGGGGCTACACCTTC | CASSESRQGAWGYTF
TRBJ1-5 | - | TRBV28 | - | TGTGCCAGCTCCTCTGGCTCGGGGGGCAATCAGCCCCAGCATTTT | CASSSGSGGNQPQHF
TRBJ2-1 | - | TRBV7-2 | once | TGTGCCAGCAGCTTGTTACACAGGGTACCCCCCAATGAGCAGTTCTTC | CASSLLHRVPPNEQFF
TRBJ1-5 | - | TRBV2 | few | TGTGCCAGCAGTGAAGAGACGCCAAGCTATCAGCCCCAGCATTTT | CASSEETPSYQPQHF
TRBJ1-2 | TRBD1 | TRBV10-3 | - | TGTGCCATCAGCGGGGACAGCCCTAACTATGGCTACACCTTC | CAISGDSPNYGYTF
TRBJ2-3 | - | TRBV6-2/TRBV6-3 | - | TGTGCCAGCAGCCCCGGGACACCACGCACAGATACGCAGTATTTT | CASSPGTPRTDTQYF
TRBJ1-3 | TRBD1 | TRBV7-3 | once | TGTGCCAGCAGCTTGAACAGGGGCTCTGGAAACACCATATATTTT | CASSLNRGSGNTIYF
TRBJ1-4 | - | TRBV7-9 | - | TGTGCCAGCAGCTTAGGGGGGAACAATGAAAAACTGTTTTTT | CASSLGGNNEKLFF
TRBJ1-2 | - | TRBV19 | few | TGTGCCAGTACCCTCTACCCGGGAACTAACTATGGCTACACCTTC | CASTLYPGTNYGYTF
TRBJ2-2 | TRBD2 | TRBV28 | - | TGTGCCAGCAGTTTAGTTCTAGCGGGAGGGCCGGGGGAGCTGTTTTTT | CASSLVLAGGPGELFF
TRBJ1-2 | - | TRBV28 | - | TGTGCCAGCATCCCCATGGGAGTAAACTATGGCTACACCTTC | CASIPMGVNYGYTF
TRBJ1-2 | - | TRBV6-1 | - | TGTGCCAGCAGTGAACCGGGGAGACTAGCGGGTGGCTACACCTTC | CASSEPGRLAGGYTF
TRBJ2-2 | - | TRBV6-2/TRBV6-3 | - | TGTGCCAGCAGTTACCCCGAAACCGCTCCTTCAACCTACACCGGGGAGCTGTTTTTT | CASSYPETAPSTYTGELFF
TRBJ1-1 | - | TRBV19 | few | TGTGCCAGTAGTATCTTAATCAGGGCGGCTAACACTGAAGCTTTCTTT | CASSILIRAANTEAFF
TRBJ2-1 | TRBD2 | TRBV6-1 | - | TGTGCCAGCAGACTAGCGGGAGGGGTACACAATGAGCAGTTCTTC | CASRLAGGVHNEQFF
TRBJ2-3 | - | TRBV11-3 | - | TGTGCCAGCAGCTTAGCGGGACTCAGCACAGATACGCAGTATTTT | CASSLAGLSTDTQYF
TRBJ1-2 | - | TRBV5-1 | - | TGCGCCAGCAGCTTCTCGGCCAGCGGCTACACCTTC | CASSFSASGYTF
TRBJ2-2 | - | TRBV24-1 | - | TGTGCCACCAGTGCCGCCCGGCCGGGTACCGGGGAGCTGTTTTTT | CATSAARPGTGELFF
TRBJ2-2 | - | TRBV7-6 | - | TGTGCCAGCAGCTTCTATGCCGGGGAGCTGTTTTTT | CASSFYAGELFF
TRBJ1-5 | - | TRBV19 | - | TGTGCCAGTAGGTCCGGGACTCTAAAGAGTCAGCCCCAGCATTTT | CASRSGTLKSQPQHF
TRBJ2-1 | - | TRBV6-1 | - | TGTGCCAGCACGGACAGGGGAGCGGGGGGCCCTCAGTTCTTC | CASTDRGAGGPQFF
TRBJ2-7 | - | TRBV2 | - | TGTGCCAGCAAAGTCGACGGGGTCTACGAGCAGTACTTC | CASKVDGVYEQYF
TRBJ2-5 | - | TRBV18 | - | TGTGCCAGCTCACCAAGGATGGGGGCAGTGATGGAGACCCAGTACTTC | CASSPRMGAVMETQYF
TRBJ2-2 | TRBD1 | TRBV6-2/TRBV6-3 | - | TGTGCCAGCAGGACTGCCCAGGGGGCATCCGGGGAGCTGTTTTTT | CASRTAQGASGELFF